The 28 T cell receptor beta chains below all came from one sample that was sequenced in a study of T cells expressing NK-cell markers. TCRdb reprocessed the 5' RACE reads and stores each CDR3 protein as one record, lacking DNA. Its clone listing holds about 260,000 distinct CDR3 sequences. The sequencing sample was made of blood T cells: a sorted CD56 or NKG2C T cell subset, CD4+ or CD8+ T cells, or bulk PBMC T cells (not recorded which). The receptors shown here come from a woman aged 18-70 years in good health.

The chain links TRBV4-3 to TRBJ2-1. CDR3 size: 12 residues. Germline values: CDR1 LGHNA, CDR2 YSLEER. The CDR3 sequence is CASSQDLNEQFF.

The V gene is TRBV20-1, the J gene TRBJ2-5; TCRdb selects TRBD1, and the lack of DNA leaves this call unchecked. Per the germline V gene, CDR1 is DFQATT and CDR2 is SNEGSKA (reference sequence). CDR3 length: 15 residues. This CDR3 reads CSARVGIGEQKTQYF.

V gene TRBV20-1 combines with J gene TRBJ2-7; TCRdb calls TRBD2, which cannot be checked without DNA. There are 13 residues in the CDR3. Per the germline V gene, CDR1 is DFQATT and CDR2 is SNEGSKA (reference sequence). This CDR3 is CSAEGWKAGEQYF.

The rearrangement uses TRBV20-1 and TRBJ2-2; as DNA is missing, the TRBD2 call by TCRdb cannot be tested. The CDR3 totals 15 residues. The germline V gene has CDR1 DFQATT and CDR2 SNEGSKA (reference sequence). CDR3 sequence reads: CSARDFKSPTGELFF.

The genes are TRBV24-1 and TRBJ2-1; lacking DNA, the TRBD2 call made by TCRdb goes unchecked. The CDR3 length is 15 residues. Germline CDR1 KGHDR, CDR2 SFDVKD. CDR3 amino acids: CATSDPRPLQNEQFF.

CDR3 sequence: CSAPKRQADHNEQFF. V usage is TRBV20-1 and J usage is TRBJ2-1; the D call from TCRdb, TRBD1, cannot be confirmed without DNA. Germline V gene data show CDR1 as DFQATT and CDR2 as SNEGSKA (reference sequence). The CDR3 totals 15 residues.

The CDR3: CASSTAGGTRYNEQFF. The chain uses TRBV7-3 and TRBJ2-1; no DNA is available, so the TRBD2 call from TCRdb remains unchecked. The CDR3 length is 16 residues. CDR1 is SGHTA, CDR2 FQGTGA, per germline.

The chain recombines TRBV7-9 with TRBJ1-1; TCRdb's D call of TRBD1 is untestable without DNA. Germline CDR1 is SEHNR and CDR2 is FQNEAQ (reference sequence). This CDR3 region has 14 residues. The chain's CDR3 is CASSRGQSNTEAFF.

The chain combines TRBV25-1 with TRBJ1-6. This CDR3 has 14 amino acids. The germline V gene encodes CDR1 MGHDK and CDR2 SYGVNS. The CDR3 region is CASSELGYNSPLHF.

The chain has TRBV11-2 and TRBJ2-1; the TCRdb call, TRBD2, lacks DNA for checking. The CDR3 length is 15 residues. Germline assignment: CDR1 SGHAT and CDR2 FQNNGV. This CDR3 reads CASSLLVGSVNEQFF.

The CDR3 loop is CASSYPQSSYNSPLHF. J is TRBJ1-6 and V is TRBV6-5. Germline CDR1 is MNHEY and CDR2 is SVGAGI. The length of the CDR3 is 16 residues.

This chain uses TRBV6-1 with TRBJ2-3; lacking DNA, the TRBD2 call made by TCRdb goes unchecked. The CDR3 has 17 amino acids. From germline, CDR1 is MNHNS and CDR2 SASEGT. The CDR3 is CASSPGLAGGWTDTQYF.

V gene TRBV6-5 combines with J gene TRBJ1-2; there is no DNA to check the TCRdb D call of TRBD1. The germline V gene encodes CDR1 MNHEY and CDR2 SVGAGI. CDR3 length: 14 residues. The chain's CDR3 is CASSYRDRNYGYTF.

The rearrangement uses TRBV20-1 and TRBJ1-4; the D call of TRBD1 rests on TCRdb alone, since no DNA is present to check it. The CDR3 consists of 13 residues. Germline CDR1 is DFQATT and CDR2 is SNEGSKA (reference sequence). CDR3: CSGRSRGLEKLFF.

This chain joins TRBV12-3 or TRBV12-4 and TRBJ1-1; TCRdb gives TRBD1 as the D gene, but with no DNA this cannot be confirmed. This CDR3 comprises 14 residues. CDR3 sequence: CASSMTGMNTEAFF.

V gene TRBV25-1 combines with J gene TRBJ2-7; TCRdb outputs TRBD1, but without DNA this stays unchecked. The CDR3 consists of 14 residues. Germline-derived CDR1 and CDR2 are MGHDK and SYGVNS. This chain's CDR3 is CASCVRDGPYEQYF.

The rearrangement uses TRBV18 and TRBJ2-7; without DNA, the TCRdb call of TRBD1 cannot be checked. Germline loops: CDR1 KGHSH, CDR2 LQKENI. The CDR3 has 16 amino acids. CDR3 region: CASSNPDGSSSYEQYF.

The V call is TRBV7-8, the J call TRBJ1-2. CDR1 and CDR2 from the germline V gene are SGHVS and FQNEAQ. The CDR3 is made up of 14 amino acids. CDR3 loop: CASSPRGWNYGYTF.

The chain carries TRBV6-1 and TRBJ1-4. CDR1 is MNHNS, CDR2 SASEGT, per germline. The CDR3 is made up of 16 amino acids. Here the CDR3 reads CASSLGLDGYNEKLFF.

The chain carries TRBV12-3 or TRBV12-4 and TRBJ2-1; TCRdb's D call of TRBD1 is untestable without DNA. The CDR3 runs to 19 residues. The CDR3 is CASSLGLRGGRSSYNEQFF.

J is TRBJ1-5 and V is TRBV12-3 or TRBV12-4. The CDR3 extends over 15 amino acids. The CDR3 loop reads CASSLNSWGNQPQHF.

The gene calls are TRBV6-1 and TRBJ2-1; no DNA is available, so the TRBD1 call from TCRdb remains unchecked. Germline CDR1 and CDR2: MNHNS and SASEGT. This CDR3 is built from 13 residues. CDR3: CASNGQSRDEQFF.

The rearrangement uses TRBV7-2 and TRBJ1-2; the TCRdb call, TRBD1, lacks DNA for checking. Germline V gives CDR1 SGHTA, CDR2 FQGNSA. The CDR3 spans 15 residues. CDR3 region: CASSLNRDGRYGYTF.

The V and J genes are TRBV5-1 and TRBJ1-3. This CDR3 has 15 residues. Germline V gene data show CDR1 as SGHRS and CDR2 as YFSETQ. The CDR3 loop is CASSLDTGTGNTIYF.

The genes are TRBV10-3 and TRBJ2-1; TCRdb calls TRBD2, which cannot be checked without DNA. Germline values: CDR1 ENHRY, CDR2 SYGVKD. The CDR3 runs 12 residues. The CDR3 spells CAISAGGHEQFF.

V usage is TRBV5-4 and J usage is TRBJ2-5; with no DNA, the TCRdb D assignment of TRBD2 cannot be verified. The CDR3 has 15 residues. Germline loops: CDR1 SGHNT, CDR2 YYREEE (reference sequence). The CDR3 spells CASSFVKQGGETQYF.

This chain links TRBV20-1 with TRBJ2-1; no DNA is available, so the TRBD1 call from TCRdb remains unchecked. CDR1 is DFQATT and CDR2 is SNEGSKA in the germline V gene (reference sequence). CDR3 size: 15 residues. The CDR3 sequence: CSARGSGLGGNEQFF.

The chain employs TRBV20-1 and TRBJ2-3; no DNA is available, so the TRBD1 call from TCRdb remains unchecked. Germline CDR1 DFQATT, CDR2 SNEGSKA (reference sequence). The CDR3 has 14 residues. The chain's CDR3 is CRPSRDRGTDTQYF.